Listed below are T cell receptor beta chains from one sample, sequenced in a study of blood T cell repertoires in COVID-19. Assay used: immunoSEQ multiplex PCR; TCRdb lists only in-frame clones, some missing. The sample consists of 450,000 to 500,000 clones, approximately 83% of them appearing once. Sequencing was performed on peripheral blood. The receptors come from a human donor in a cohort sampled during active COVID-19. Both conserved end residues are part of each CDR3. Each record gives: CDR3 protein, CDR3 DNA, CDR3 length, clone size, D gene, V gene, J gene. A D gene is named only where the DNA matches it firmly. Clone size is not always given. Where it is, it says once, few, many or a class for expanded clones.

CDR3: CASTSTGSSSTDTQYF; DNA: TGTGCCAGCACCTCCACGGGGTCCTCTAGCACAGATACGCAGTATTTT; length: 16; size: .; D: .; V: TRBV7-9; J: TRBJ2-3
CDR3: CASSDILAPGYNEQFF; DNA: TGCGCCAGCAGTGACATACTAGCCCCGGGTTACAATGAGCAGTTCTTC; length: 16; size: once; D: .; V: TRBV10-2; J: TRBJ2-1
CDR3: CASSMGPGGYTF; DNA: TGTGCCAGTAGTATGGGTCCGGGTGGCTACACCTTC; length: 12; size: .; D: .; V: TRBV19; J: TRBJ1-2
CDR3: CATSSPGGFGDTIYF; DNA: TGTGCCACCAGCAGTCCTGGGGGGTTCGGGGACACCATATATTTT; length: 15; size: .; D: .; V: TRBV15; J: TRBJ1-3
CDR3: CASSSRPLAGVYTDTQYF; DNA: TGTGCCAGCAGCTCCCGACCCTTAGCGGGAGTGTATACAGATACGCAGTATTTT; length: 18; size: .; D: TRBD2; V: TRBV3-1/TRBV3-2; J: TRBJ2-3
CDR3: CSASEVAGGVSDTQYF; DNA: TGCAGTGCTAGTGAGGTAGCGGGAGGTGTTTCAGATACGCAGTATTTT; length: 16; size: .; D: TRBD2; V: TRBV20-1; J: TRBJ2-3
CDR3: CASSQLIGPERAGELFF; DNA: TGCGCCAGCAGCCAACTGATCGGGCCCGAGAGGGCCGGGGAGCTGTTTTTT; length: 17; size: .; D: .; V: TRBV4-3; J: TRBJ2-2
CDR3: CASSLDGLAGLYEQYF; DNA: TGTGCCAGCAGCTTAGATGGACTAGCGGGACTCTACGAGCAGTACTTC; length: 16; size: .; D: TRBD2; V: TRBV7-3; J: TRBJ2-7
CDR3: CASSLKAGGPGTQYF; DNA: TGTGCCAGCAGTTTAAAAGCGGGAGGGCCGGGTACGCAGTATTTT; length: 15; size: .; D: TRBD2; V: TRBV27; J: TRBJ2-3
CDR3: CASSLDRGLHNEQFF; DNA: TGTGCCAGCAGCCTAGACAGGGGGCTTCACAATGAGCAGTTCTTC; length: 15; size: once; D: TRBD1; V: TRBV5-8; J: TRBJ2-1
CDR3: CASSPGTSQETQYF; DNA: TGTGCCAGCAGCCCCGGGACTAGCCAAGAGACCCAGTACTTC; length: 14; size: .; D: TRBD2; V: TRBV7-2; J: TRBJ2-5
CDR3: CASSSRTAQETQYF; DNA: TGTGCCAGCAGCTCTCGGACAGCACAAGAGACCCAGTACTTC; length: 14; size: .; D: .; V: TRBV5-4; J: TRBJ2-5
CDR3: CASSIGWDRGNTEAFF; DNA: TGTGCCAGTAGTATAGGCTGGGACAGGGGGAACACTGAAGCTTTCTTT; length: 16; size: .; D: TRBD1; V: TRBV19; J: TRBJ1-1
CDR3: CASTLAGAYGYTF; DNA: TGTGCCAGCACCTTAGCGGGGGCCTATGGCTACACCTTC; length: 13; size: .; D: .; V: TRBV3-1/TRBV3-2; J: TRBJ1-2
CDR3: CASSPLWTGWHTF; DNA: TGTGCCAGCAGCCCGCTTTGGACGGGGTGGCACACCTTC; length: 13; size: .; D: .; V: TRBV3-1/TRBV3-2; J: TRBJ1-2
CDR3: CASSLDRGRGYGYTF; DNA: TGCGCCAGCAGCCTGGACAGGGGGCGCGGCTATGGCTACACCTTC; length: 15; size: .; D: TRBD1; V: TRBV4-3; J: TRBJ1-2
CDR3: CASSGNSGSGNEQFF; DNA: TGCGCCAGCAGTGGGAATAGCGGGAGTGGAAATGAGCAGTTCTTC; length: 15; size: .; D: TRBD2; V: TRBV10-1; J: TRBJ2-1
CDR3: CASSVGSNNYGYTF; DNA: TGTGCCAGCAGCGTAGGTTCCAATAACTATGGCTACACCTTC; length: 14; size: .; D: .; V: TRBV9; J: TRBJ1-2
CDR3: CAIKGQVRSGANVLTF; DNA: TGTGCCATCAAAGGACAGGTTCGCTCTGGGGCCAACGTCCTGACTTTC; length: 16; size: .; D: TRBD1; V: TRBV10-3; J: TRBJ2-6
CDR3: CASNDRNNSPLHF; DNA: TGTGCCAGCAACGACAGGAATAATTCACCCCTCCACTTT; length: 13; size: .; D: .; V: TRBV6-6; J: TRBJ1-6
CDR3: CASSLSRGVGGEQYF; DNA: TGTGCCAGCAGCTTATCCAGGGGGGTGGGCGGCGAGCAGTACTTC; length: 15; size: once; D: .; V: TRBV7-2; J: TRBJ2-7
CDR3: CAWSVVRGQPQHF; DNA: TGTGCCTGGAGTGTAGTGCGGGGTCAGCCCCAGCATTTT; length: 13; size: .; D: .; V: TRBV30; J: TRBJ1-5
CDR3: CAWSAMKGGPSPLHF; DNA: TGTGCCTGGAGTGCCATGAAGGGAGGACCTTCACCCCTCCACTTT; length: 15; size: .; D: .; V: TRBV30; J: TRBJ1-6
CDR3: CASSRWGTGEAGYTF; DNA: TGCGCCAGCAGCCGTTGGGGGACAGGGGAAGCTGGCTACACCTTC; length: 15; size: .; D: TRBD1; V: TRBV4-3; J: TRBJ1-2
CDR3: CASSVGTSGRARETQYF; DNA: TGCGCCAGCAGCGTCGGGACTAGCGGGAGGGCCCGGGAGACCCAGTACTTC; length: 17; size: few; D: TRBD2; V: TRBV4-1; J: TRBJ2-5
CDR3: CASSSGTGASIYGYTF; DNA: TGTGCCAGCAGCTCCGGGACAGGGGCCAGTATCTATGGCTACACCTTC; length: 16; size: .; D: TRBD1; V: TRBV2; J: TRBJ1-2
CDR3: CASSLVGDTQYF; DNA: TGTGCCAGCAGCTTAGTCGGAGATACGCAGTATTTT; length: 12; size: .; D: .; V: TRBV7-3; J: TRBJ2-3
CDR3: CASSDSGTSTDTQYF; DNA: TGTGCCAGCAGTGATTCGGGGACTAGCACAGATACGCAGTATTTT; length: 15; size: once; D: .; V: TRBV25-1; J: TRBJ2-3
CDR3: CAISEGSGTTEAFF; DNA: TGTGCCATCAGTGAGGGTAGCGGGACCACTGAAGCTTTCTTT; length: 14; size: .; D: .; V: TRBV10-3; J: TRBJ1-1
CDR3: CASSLGDRLGNTEAFF; DNA: TGCGCCAGCAGCTTGGGGGACAGGTTGGGGAACACTGAAGCTTTCTTT; length: 16; size: few; D: TRBD1; V: TRBV5-1; J: TRBJ1-1